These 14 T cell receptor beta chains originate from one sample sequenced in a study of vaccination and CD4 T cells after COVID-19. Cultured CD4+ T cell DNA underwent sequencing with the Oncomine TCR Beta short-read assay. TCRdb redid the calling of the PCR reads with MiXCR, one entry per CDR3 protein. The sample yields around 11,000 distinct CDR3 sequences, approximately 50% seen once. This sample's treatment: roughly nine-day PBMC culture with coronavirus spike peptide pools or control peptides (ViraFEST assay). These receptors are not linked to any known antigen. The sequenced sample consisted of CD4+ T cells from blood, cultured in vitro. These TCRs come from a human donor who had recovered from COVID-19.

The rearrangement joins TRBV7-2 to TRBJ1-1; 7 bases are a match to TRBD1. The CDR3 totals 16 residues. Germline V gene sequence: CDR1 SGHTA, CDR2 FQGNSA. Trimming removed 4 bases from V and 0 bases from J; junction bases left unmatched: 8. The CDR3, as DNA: TGTGCCAGCAGCTATCAGGGGGGCCAGCTGAACACTGAAGCTTTCTTT. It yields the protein CASSYQGGQLNTEAFF.

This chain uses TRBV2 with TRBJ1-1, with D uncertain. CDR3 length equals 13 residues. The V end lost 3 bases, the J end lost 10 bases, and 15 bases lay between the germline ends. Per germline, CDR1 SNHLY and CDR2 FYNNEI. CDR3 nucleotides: TGTGCCAGCAGTGATCCCCGAATGGGGTCAGCTTTCTTT. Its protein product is CASSDPRMGSAFF.

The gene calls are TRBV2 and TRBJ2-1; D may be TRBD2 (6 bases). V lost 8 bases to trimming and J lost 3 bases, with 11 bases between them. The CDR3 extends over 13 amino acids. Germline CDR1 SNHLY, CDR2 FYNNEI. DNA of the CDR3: TGTGCCAGCGGGGGGACCAACTACAATGAGCAGTTCTTC. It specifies CASGGTNYNEQFF.

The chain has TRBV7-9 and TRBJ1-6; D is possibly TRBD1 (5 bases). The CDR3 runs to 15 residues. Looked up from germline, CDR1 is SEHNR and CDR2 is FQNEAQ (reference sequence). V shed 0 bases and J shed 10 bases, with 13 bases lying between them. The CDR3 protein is CASSLATTGASPLHF. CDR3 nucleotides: TGTGCCAGCAGCTTAGCGACGACTGGGGCCTCACCCCTCCACTTT. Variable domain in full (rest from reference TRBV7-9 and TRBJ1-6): DTGVSQNPRHKITKRGQNVTFRCDPISEHNRLYWYRQTLGQGPEFLTYFQNEAQLEKSRLLSDRFSAERPKGSFSTLEIQRTEQGDSAMYLCASSLATTGASPLHFGNGTRLTVT.

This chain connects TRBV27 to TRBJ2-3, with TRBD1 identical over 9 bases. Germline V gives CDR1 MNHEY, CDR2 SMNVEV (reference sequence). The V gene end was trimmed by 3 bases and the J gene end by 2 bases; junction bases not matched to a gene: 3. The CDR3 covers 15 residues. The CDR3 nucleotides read TGTGCCAGCAGTTTCCGGGACAGGGTCACAGATACGCAGTATTTT. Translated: CASSFRDRVTDTQYF.

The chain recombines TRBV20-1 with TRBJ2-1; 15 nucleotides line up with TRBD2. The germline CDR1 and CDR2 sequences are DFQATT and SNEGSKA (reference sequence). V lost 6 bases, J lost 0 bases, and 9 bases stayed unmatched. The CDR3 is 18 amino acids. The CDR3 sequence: CSAGGTSGGSFSYNEQFF. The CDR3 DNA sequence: TGCAGTGCCGGCGGGACTAGCGGGGGGTCGTTCTCCTACAATGAGCAGTTCTTC.

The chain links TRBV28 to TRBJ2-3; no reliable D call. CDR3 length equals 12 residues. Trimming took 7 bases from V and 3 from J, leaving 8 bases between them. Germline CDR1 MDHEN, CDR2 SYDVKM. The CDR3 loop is CASTAWTDTQYF. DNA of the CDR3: TGTGCCAGCACCGCCTGGACAGATACGCAGTATTTT.

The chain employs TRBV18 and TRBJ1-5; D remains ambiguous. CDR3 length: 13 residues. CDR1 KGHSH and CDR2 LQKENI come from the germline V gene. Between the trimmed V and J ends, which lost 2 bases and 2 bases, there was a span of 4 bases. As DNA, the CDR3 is TGTGCCAGCTCACCAGGGGGCAATCAGCCCCAGCATTTT. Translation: CASSPGGNQPQHF. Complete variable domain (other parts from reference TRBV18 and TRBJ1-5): NAGVMQNPRHLVRRRGQEARLRCSPMKGHSHVYWYRQLPEEGLKFMVYLQKENIIDESGMPKERFSAEFPKEGPSILRIQQVVRGDSAAYFCASSPGGNQPQHFGDGTRLSIL.

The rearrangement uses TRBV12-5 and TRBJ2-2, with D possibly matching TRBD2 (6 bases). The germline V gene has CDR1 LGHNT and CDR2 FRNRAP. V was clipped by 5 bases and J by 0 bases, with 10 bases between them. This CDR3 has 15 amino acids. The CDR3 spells CASGARGSNTGELFF. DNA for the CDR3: TGTGCTAGTGGTGCCCGGGGGTCGAACACCGGGGAGCTGTTTTTT.

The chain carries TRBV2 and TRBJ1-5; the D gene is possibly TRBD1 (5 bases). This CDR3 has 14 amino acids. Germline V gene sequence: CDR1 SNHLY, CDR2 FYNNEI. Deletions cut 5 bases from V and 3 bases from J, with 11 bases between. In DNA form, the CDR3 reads TGTGCCAGCAGTAACGACAGCCCCAATCAGCCCCAGCATTTT. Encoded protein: CASSNDSPNQPQHF.

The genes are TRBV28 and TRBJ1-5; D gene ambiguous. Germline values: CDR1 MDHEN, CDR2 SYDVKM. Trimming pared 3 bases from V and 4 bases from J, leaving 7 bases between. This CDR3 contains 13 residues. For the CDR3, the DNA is TGTGCCAGCAGTTTTTCCGGTAATCAGCCCCAGCATTTT. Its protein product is CASSFSGNQPQHF.

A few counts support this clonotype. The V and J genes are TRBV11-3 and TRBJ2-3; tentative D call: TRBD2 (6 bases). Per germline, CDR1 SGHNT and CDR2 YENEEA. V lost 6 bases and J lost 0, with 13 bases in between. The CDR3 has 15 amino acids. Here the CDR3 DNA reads TGTGCCAGCAGTGCTACGGGACTGAGCACAGATACGCAGTATTTT. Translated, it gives CASSATGLSTDTQYF.

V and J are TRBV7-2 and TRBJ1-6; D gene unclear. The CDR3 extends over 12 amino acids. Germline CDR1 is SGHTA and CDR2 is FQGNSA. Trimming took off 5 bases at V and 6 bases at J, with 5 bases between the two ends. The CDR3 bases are TGTGCCAGCAGCGTCAGTAATTCACCCCTCCACTTT. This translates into CASSVSNSPLHF.

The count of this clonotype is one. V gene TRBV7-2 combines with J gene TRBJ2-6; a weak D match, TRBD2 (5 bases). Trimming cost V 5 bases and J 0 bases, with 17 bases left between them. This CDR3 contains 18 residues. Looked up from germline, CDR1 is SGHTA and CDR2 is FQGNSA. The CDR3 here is CASSQLGEEFSGANVLTF. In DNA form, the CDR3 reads TGTGCCAGCAGCCAATTGGGAGAGGAGTTCTCTGGGGCCAACGTCCTGACTTTC.